This T cell receptor beta chain was captured by sequencing in a study of cytomegalovirus exposure and HLA in healthy donors (dated by TCRdb to about 2017). A note on the overall study: A later analysis indicated that the 90 to 150 validation repertoires were generated on the platform also employed for the 666 repertoires of the first cohort. High-throughput TCR immunosequencing, statistical association of individual TCRs with disease status, and machine learning were combined to predict cytomegalovirus infection status. The aim of the study was to test whether cataloging public T cell receptors could identify signatures of past pathogen exposure. Along with the approximately 700-subject first cohort, a separate validation cohort of 120 different subjects was used.

Separate from the roughly 660-subject first cohort, the validation cohort of more than 90 subjects was the group to which the donors belonged. The CDR3 runs 15 amino acids, cysteine and phenylalanine included. The kept DNA is CDR3 alone, 45 bases in frame from the first base. The CDR1 and CDR2 encoded by the germline V gene are MNHEY and SVGAGI. V loses 0 bases of germline sequence and J loses 4 bases, and the interval between the two ends is 12 bases. The study at large found these results: The classifier was reported to diagnose cytomegalovirus status with high specificity and sensitivity in both the original cohort and the validation cohort. In vitro tests confirmed that a few of the cytomegalovirus-associated TCR beta chains recognize cytomegalovirus antigens. The validation cohort had no HLA typing available for a later analysis, so co-occurrence within that cohort was assessed over all 110 or so repertoires. In the study, some 160 TCR beta chains were listed as associated with cytomegalovirus. Subsequent analysis determined that TCRs grouped into clusters in the first cohort also showed a tendency toward co-occurrence across the roughly 120 validation repertoires, and 94% of cluster scores exceeded 0. The authors suggested that the approach could potentially be extended to other disease states and immunological phenotypes. Across donors, most TCR sequences were observed very rarely, whereas some public TCRs were present in many individuals.

As regards this clone: No cognate antigen has been identified for it. There are no base qualities to consult, and no much larger clone falls within one base.

Library construction relied on the immunoSEQ multiplex PCR assay. The published analysis was carried out like this. A statistical classification framework was built for diagnosing cytomegalovirus status from the catalog of TCR beta chain sequences. TCRdb took this table from immuneACCESS and kept in-frame rearrangements with V and J called. Such tables lack part of the clones; where checked against another copy, unresolved V genes explain under half of the gap, and the rest is unexplained. That table supplies the V and J calls and clone size; D and trimming were determined from the DNA. The sample yields 50,000 or so clones; roughly 90% were counted once. The ten most abundant clones make up roughly 8% of the sample.

The receptor's source is a woman aged 18-29 years in good health and CMV-seropositive. Sequencing input: PBMCs. Rearrangement joined TRBV6-5 to TRBJ1-1; no D gene can be assigned with confidence. The CDR3 loop reads CASSYSTGFGTEAFF. The nucleotide sequence reads as follows: TGTGCCAGCAGTTACTCGACGGGGTTTGGCACTGAAGCTTTCTTT.